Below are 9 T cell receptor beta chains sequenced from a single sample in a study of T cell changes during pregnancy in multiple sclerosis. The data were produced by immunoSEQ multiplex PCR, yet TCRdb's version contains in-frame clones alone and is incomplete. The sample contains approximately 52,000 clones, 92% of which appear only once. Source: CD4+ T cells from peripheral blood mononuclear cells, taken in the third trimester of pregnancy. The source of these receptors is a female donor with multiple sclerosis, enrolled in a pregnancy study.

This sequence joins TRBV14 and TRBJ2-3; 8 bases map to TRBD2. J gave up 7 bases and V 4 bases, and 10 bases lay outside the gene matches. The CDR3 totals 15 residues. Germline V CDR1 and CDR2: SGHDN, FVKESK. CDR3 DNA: TGTGCCAGCAGCCTCATGAGAGCGGGGGTGAATACGCAGTATTTT. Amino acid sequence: CASSLMRAGVNTQYF.

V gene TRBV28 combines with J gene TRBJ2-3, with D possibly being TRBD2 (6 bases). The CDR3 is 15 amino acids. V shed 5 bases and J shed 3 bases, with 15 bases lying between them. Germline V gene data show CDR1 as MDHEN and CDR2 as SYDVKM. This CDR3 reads CASSAPPGLTDTQYF. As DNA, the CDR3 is TGTGCCAGCAGTGCCCCCCCGGGACTTACAGATACGCAGTATTTT.

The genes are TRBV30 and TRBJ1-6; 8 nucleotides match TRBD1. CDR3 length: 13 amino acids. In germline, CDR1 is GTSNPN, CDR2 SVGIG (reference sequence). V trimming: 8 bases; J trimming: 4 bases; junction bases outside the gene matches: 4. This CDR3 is CAQRDRYNSPLHF. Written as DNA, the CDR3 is TGTGCCCAGAGGGACAGGTATAATTCACCCCTCCACTTT.

The CDR3 DNA reads TGTGCCAGCAGTTTGTCGACAGTGCGCACTGAAGCTTTCTTT. It yields the protein CASSLSTVRTEAFF. The V call is TRBV28, the J call TRBJ1-1, with D maybe TRBD1 (5 bases). This CDR3 spans 14 amino acids. Germline V gene sequence: CDR1 MDHEN, CDR2 SYDVKM. Trimming took off 3 bases at V and 4 bases at J, with 12 bases between the two ends.

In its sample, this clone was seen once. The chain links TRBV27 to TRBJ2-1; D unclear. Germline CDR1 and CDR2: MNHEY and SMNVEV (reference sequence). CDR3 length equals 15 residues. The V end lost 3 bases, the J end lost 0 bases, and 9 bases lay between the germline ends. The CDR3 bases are TGTGCCAGCAGTTTGGGTCAGGCCTCCTACAATGAGCAGTTCTTC. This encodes CASSLGQASYNEQFF.

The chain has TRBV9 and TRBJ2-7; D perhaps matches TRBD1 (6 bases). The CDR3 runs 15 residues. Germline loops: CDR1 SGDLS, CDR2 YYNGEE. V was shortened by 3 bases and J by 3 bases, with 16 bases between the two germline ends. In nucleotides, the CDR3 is TGTGCCAGCAGCGCGTCACAGGGCAGTATCTACGAGCAGTACTTC. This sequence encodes CASSASQGSIYEQYF.

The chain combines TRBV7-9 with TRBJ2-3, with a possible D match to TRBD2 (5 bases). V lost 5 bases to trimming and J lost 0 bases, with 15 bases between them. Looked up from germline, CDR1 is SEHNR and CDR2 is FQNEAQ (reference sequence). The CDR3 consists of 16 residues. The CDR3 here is CASSIQIRGSTDTQYF. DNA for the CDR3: TGTGCCAGCAGCATCCAGATCCGGGGTAGCACAGATACGCAGTATTTT.

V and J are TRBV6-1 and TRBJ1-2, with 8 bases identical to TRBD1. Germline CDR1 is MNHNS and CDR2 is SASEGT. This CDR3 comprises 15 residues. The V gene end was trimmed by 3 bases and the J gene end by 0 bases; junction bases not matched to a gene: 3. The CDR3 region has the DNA TGTGCCAGCAGTGAGATACAGGGGGCTAACTATGGCTACACCTTC. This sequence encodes CASSEIQGANYGYTF.

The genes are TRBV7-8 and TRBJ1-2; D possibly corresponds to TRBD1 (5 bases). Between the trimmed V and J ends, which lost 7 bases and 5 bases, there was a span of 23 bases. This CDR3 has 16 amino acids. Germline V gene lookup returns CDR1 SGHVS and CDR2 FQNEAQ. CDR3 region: CASTLGRPDSSYGYTF. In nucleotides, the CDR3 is TGTGCCAGCACTTTAGGACGGCCCGACAGTAGTTATGGCTACACCTTC.